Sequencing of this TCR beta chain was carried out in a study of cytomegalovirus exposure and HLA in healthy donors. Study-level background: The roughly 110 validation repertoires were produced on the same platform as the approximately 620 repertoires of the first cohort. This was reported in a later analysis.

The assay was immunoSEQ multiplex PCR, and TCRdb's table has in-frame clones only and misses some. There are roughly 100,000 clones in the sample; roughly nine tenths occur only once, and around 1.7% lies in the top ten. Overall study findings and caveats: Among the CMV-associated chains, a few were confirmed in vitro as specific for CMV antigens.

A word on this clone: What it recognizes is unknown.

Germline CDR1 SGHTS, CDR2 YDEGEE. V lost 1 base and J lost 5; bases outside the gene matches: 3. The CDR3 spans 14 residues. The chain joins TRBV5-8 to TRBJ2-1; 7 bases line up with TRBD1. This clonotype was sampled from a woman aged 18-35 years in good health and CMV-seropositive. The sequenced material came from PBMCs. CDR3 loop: CASSLRGPHNEQFF. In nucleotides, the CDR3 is TGTGCCAGCAGCTTGAGGGGGCCCCACAATGAGCAGTTCTTC.